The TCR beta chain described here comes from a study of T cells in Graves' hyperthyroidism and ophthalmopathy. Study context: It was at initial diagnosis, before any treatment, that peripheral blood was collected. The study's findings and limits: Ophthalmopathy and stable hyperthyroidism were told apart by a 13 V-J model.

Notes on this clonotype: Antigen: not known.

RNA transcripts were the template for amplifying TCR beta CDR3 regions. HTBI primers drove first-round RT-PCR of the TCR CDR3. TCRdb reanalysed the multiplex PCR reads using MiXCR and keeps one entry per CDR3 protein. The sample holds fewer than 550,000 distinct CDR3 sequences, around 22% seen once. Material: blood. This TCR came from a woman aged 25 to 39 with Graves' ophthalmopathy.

The CDR3 loop reads CASGPRQGLETQYF. CDR3 nucleotide sequence: TGTGCTAGTGGTCCCCGACAGGGATTGGAGACCCAGTACTTC. The rearrangement joins TRBV12-5 to TRBJ2-5; 7 nucleotides align to TRBD1. CDR3 size: 14 residues. V shed 5 bases and J 5 bases; nucleotides not matched to a gene: 8. Germline values: CDR1 LGHNT, CDR2 FRNRAP.